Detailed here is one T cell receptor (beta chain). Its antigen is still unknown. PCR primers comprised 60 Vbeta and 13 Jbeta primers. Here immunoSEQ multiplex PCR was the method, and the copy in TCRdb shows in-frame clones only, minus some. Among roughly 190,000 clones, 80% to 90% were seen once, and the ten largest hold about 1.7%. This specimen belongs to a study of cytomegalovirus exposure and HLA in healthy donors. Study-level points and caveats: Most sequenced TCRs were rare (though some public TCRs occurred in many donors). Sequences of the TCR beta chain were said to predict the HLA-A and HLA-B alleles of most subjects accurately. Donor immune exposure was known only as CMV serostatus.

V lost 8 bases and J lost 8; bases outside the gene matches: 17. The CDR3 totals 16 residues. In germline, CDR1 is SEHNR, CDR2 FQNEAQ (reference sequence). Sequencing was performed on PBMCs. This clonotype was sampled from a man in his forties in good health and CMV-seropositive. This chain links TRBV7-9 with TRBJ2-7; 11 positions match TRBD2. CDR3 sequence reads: CASAPTSGIATGQQYF. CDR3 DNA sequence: TGTGCCAGCGCGCCGACTAGCGGGATTGCTACTGGCCAGCAGTACTTC.